These T cell receptor beta chains were read from a single sample in a study of cytotoxic CD8 clonotypes in ibrutinib-treated CLL. TCRdb's copy holds only in-frame clones and misses some; the assay was immunoSEQ multiplex PCR. This sample has approximately 130,000 clones, with 84% found just once. The specimen comprised PBMCs, sampled after 24 months of ibrutinib treatment. The receptors were sampled from a human donor with chronic lymphocytic leukemia. Each CDR3 is given with its conserved first and last residue. The D gene is left open where the match is weak. Where a row states a size, it is once, few, many or the class of an expanded clone; other rows omit it.

len: 13
abundance: .
j_gene: TRBJ2-1
v_gene: TRBV7-3
d_gene: .
CDR3nt: TGTGCCAGCGGGGGACCACTCTCGGATGAGCAGTTCTTC
CDR3aa: CASGGPLSDEQFF

len: 19
abundance: few
j_gene: TRBJ2-7
v_gene: TRBV11-2
d_gene: TRBD1
CDR3nt: TGTGCCAGCAGCTCCCTAAAAACCACCGGGACAGACCTCTCCTACGAGCAGTACTTC
CDR3aa: CASSSLKTTGTDLSYEQYF

len: 15
abundance: .
j_gene: TRBJ2-4
v_gene: TRBV19
d_gene: .
CDR3nt: TGTGCCAGTAGTGTTACAGGCTCAACCAAAAACATTCAGTACTTC
CDR3aa: CASSVTGSTKNIQYF

len: 14
abundance: .
j_gene: TRBJ1-2
v_gene: TRBV27
d_gene: .
CDR3nt: TGTGCCAGCAGTTTTAGTGGGTTTGGCTATGGCTACACCTTC
CDR3aa: CASSFSGFGYGYTF

len: 15
abundance: .
j_gene: TRBJ2-3
v_gene: TRBV19
d_gene: .
CDR3nt: TGTGCCAGTAGGAACAGGGGACTAACCACAGATACGCAGTATTTT
CDR3aa: CASRNRGLTTDTQYF

len: 11
abundance: .
j_gene: TRBJ2-1
v_gene: TRBV10-3
d_gene: .
CDR3nt: TGTGCCATCAGTGCTGACAATGAGCAGTTCTTC
CDR3aa: CAISADNEQFF

len: 13
abundance: once
j_gene: TRBJ2-5
v_gene: TRBV18
d_gene: .
CDR3nt: TGTGCCAGCTCACCGGTCAGGGGAGAGACCCAGTACTTC
CDR3aa: CASSPVRGETQYF

len: 13
abundance: once
j_gene: TRBJ2-5
v_gene: TRBV28
d_gene: .
CDR3nt: TGTGCCAGCAGTTTTAGCGACCAAGAGACCCAGTACTTC
CDR3aa: CASSFSDQETQYF

len: 16
abundance: .
j_gene: TRBJ2-5
v_gene: TRBV30
d_gene: TRBD1
CDR3nt: TGTGCCTGGAGTGTACTACTTGGGACAGAGCAAGAGACCCAGTACTTC
CDR3aa: CAWSVLLGTEQETQYF

len: 16
abundance: .
j_gene: TRBJ2-2
v_gene: TRBV29-1
d_gene: .
CDR3nt: TGCAGCGTTGTATCCCGGGACATTCGAACCGCCGGGGAGCTGTTTTTT
CDR3aa: CSVVSRDIRTAGELFF

len: 18
abundance: .
j_gene: TRBJ1-2
v_gene: TRBV27
d_gene: .
CDR3nt: TGTGCCAGCAGTTCAAAGGCCCCTAAGACAGGCTACGCCTATGGCTACACCTTC
CDR3aa: CASSSKAPKTGYAYGYTF

len: 12
abundance: .
j_gene: TRBJ1-2
v_gene: TRBV6-5
d_gene: .
CDR3nt: TGTGCCAGCCGAGGTTCCGGGTATGGCTACACCTTC
CDR3aa: CASRGSGYGYTF

len: 12
abundance: .
j_gene: TRBJ1-4
v_gene: TRBV19
d_gene: .
CDR3nt: TGTGCCAGTAGTATAAGGAATGAAAAACTGTTTTTT
CDR3aa: CASSIRNEKLFF

len: 13
abundance: .
j_gene: TRBJ1-5
v_gene: TRBV6-5
d_gene: .
CDR3nt: TGTGCCAGCAGTGGCGCCAGCACGGGGCCCCAGCATTTT
CDR3aa: CASSGASTGPQHF

len: 18
abundance: .
j_gene: TRBJ1-1
v_gene: TRBV5-5
d_gene: .
CDR3nt: TGTGCCAGCAGCTTGGAACCAGCAGGACGAACGCTGAACACTGAAGCTTTCTTT
CDR3aa: CASSLEPAGRTLNTEAFF

len: 13
abundance: .
j_gene: TRBJ1-1
v_gene: TRBV5-1
d_gene: .
CDR3nt: TGCGCCAGCAGCTTGGTAGCGGAACATGAAGCTTTCTTT
CDR3aa: CASSLVAEHEAFF

len: 13
abundance: .
j_gene: TRBJ1-2
v_gene: TRBV10-3
d_gene: .
CDR3nt: TGTGCCATCAGTGAGGGGGATTACTATGGCTACACCTTC
CDR3aa: CAISEGDYYGYTF